These T cell receptor beta chains were read from a single sample in a study of radiotherapy plus CTLA-4 blockade in lung cancer. This table comes from immunoSEQ multiplex PCR, and its TCRdb copy is limited to in-frame clones, with some not included. The table has 45,000 to 55,000 clones, less than 90% seen once. The sample here was peripheral blood, taken from a patient treated with radiotherapy plus ipilimumab. Receptors were obtained from a human donor with non-small cell lung cancer that progressed on radiotherapy plus ipilimumab. Some clones in this sample may be carry-over from other donors' samples. Each CDR3 is given with its conserved first and last residue. Fields, in order: V gene, clone size, J gene, D gene, CDR3 protein, CDR3 DNA. D genes are given only for firm matches. The listing skips clone size in some rows; elsewhere it reads once, few, many or a size class.

>TRBV5-1|NA|TRBJ1-4|NA
CASSPGLGDLGKLFF
TGCGCCAGCAGCCCGGGACTGGGGGATTTGGGGAAACTGTTTTTT
>TRBV6-1|NA|TRBJ1-2|NA
CASSDYGYTF
TGTGCCAGCAGTGACTACGGCTACACCTTC
>TRBV10-3|NA|TRBJ1-5|NA
CAISESGGLNQPQHF
TGTGCCATCAGTGAGAGCGGGGGATTAAATCAGCCCCAGCATTTT
>TRBV15|NA|TRBJ2-1|TRBD1
CATSRSGQGNNEQFF
TGTGCCACCAGCAGATCGGGACAGGGGAACAATGAGCAGTTCTTC
>TRBV7-8|few|TRBJ2-1|TRBD2
CASSKGLAGGRSYNEQFF
TGTGCCAGCAGCAAGGGACTAGCGGGAGGAAGGTCCTACAATGAGCAGTTCTTC
>TRBV5-1|NA|TRBJ1-4|NA
CASSFLPGGEKLFF
TGCGCCAGCAGCTTCCTCCCCGGAGGTGAAAAACTGTTTTTT
>TRBV2|NA|TRBJ2-7|NA
CASSELKGAYEQYF
TGTGCCAGCAGTGAATTAAAAGGGGCCTACGAGCAGTACTTC
>TRBV6-1|NA|TRBJ1-1|TRBD1
CASSTQGAGPEAFF
TGTGCCAGCAGTACACAGGGGGCAGGGCCTGAAGCTTTCTTT
>TRBV15|NA|TRBJ1-2|TRBD1
CATSAGQGISYGYTF
TGTGCCACCAGCGCGGGACAGGGTATTAGCTATGGCTACACCTTC
>TRBV16|NA|TRBJ1-1|NA
CASSQSWDSEAFF
TGTGCCAGCAGCCAATCGTGGGACTCTGAAGCTTTCTTT
>TRBV6-4|medium-sized|TRBJ2-1|TRBD1
CASSDGTGLNEQFF
TGTGCCAGCAGTGACGGGACAGGGCTCAATGAGCAGTTCTTC
>TRBV4-3|NA|TRBJ2-3|TRBD2
CASSHRAGATDTQYF
TGCGCCAGCAGCCATCGAGCGGGGGCCACAGATACGCAGTATTTT
>TRBV4-2|NA|TRBJ2-3|TRBD2
CASSPLLAGEGDTQYF
TGTGCCAGCAGCCCGTTACTAGCGGGAGAGGGAGATACGCAGTATTTT
>TRBV18|NA|TRBJ2-7|TRBD1
CASSPGTGLSEQYF
TGTGCCAGCTCACCCGGGACAGGTCTGAGCGAGCAGTACTTC
>TRBV4-2|NA|TRBJ2-1|NA
CASSPALGNEQFF
TGTGCCAGCAGCCCGGCGCTAGGTAATGAGCAGTTCTTC
>TRBV2|NA|TRBJ1-4|TRBD1
CASSEGTANEKLFF
TGTGCCAGCAGTGAGGGGACAGCTAATGAAAAACTGTTTTTT